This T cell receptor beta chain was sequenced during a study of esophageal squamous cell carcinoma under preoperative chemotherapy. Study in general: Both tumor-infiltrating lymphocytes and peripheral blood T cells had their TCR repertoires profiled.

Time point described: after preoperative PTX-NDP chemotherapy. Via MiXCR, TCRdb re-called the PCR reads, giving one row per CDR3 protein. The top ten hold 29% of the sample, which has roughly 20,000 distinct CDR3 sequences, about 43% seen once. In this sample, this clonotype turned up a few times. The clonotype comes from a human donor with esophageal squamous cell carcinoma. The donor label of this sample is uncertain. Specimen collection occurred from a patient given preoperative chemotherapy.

CDR3: CASSLDIDNEQFF. CDR3 sequence (DNA): TGTGCCAGCAGCTTGGACATTGACAATGAGCAGTTCTTC. The J gene is TRBJ2-1, the V gene TRBV5-4; D is undetermined. CDR1 and CDR2 from the germline V gene are SGHNT and YYREEE (reference sequence). This CDR3 region has 13 residues. Trimming removed 0 bases at V and 5 bases at J, with 6 bases between.